The T cell receptor beta chain under discussion was sequenced for a study of technical replicates of blood from a few donors. The assay was immunoSEQ multiplex PCR, and TCRdb's table has in-frame clones only and misses some. Of more than 65,000 clones listed, 96% are singletons. V lost 4 bases and J 6 bases, leaving 18 bases between the germline ends. CDR1 and CDR2 from the germline V gene are MGHRA and YSYEKL. The CDR3 totals 16 residues. This sequence originates from a human donor in good health. V usage is TRBV4-1 and J usage is TRBJ2-2, with TRBD2 as a possible D gene (6 bases). Sequenced input: T cells isolated from PBMCs. In nucleotides, the CDR3 is TGCGCCAGCAGCCCAGTCGACGGGAGTATCGCCGGGGAGCTGTTTTTT. Residues: CASSPVDGSIAGELFF.